This is a list of T cell receptor beta chains from one sample in a study of blood T cell repertoires in COVID-19. Profiled with immunoSEQ multiplex PCR; TCRdb holds only in-frame clones, not every one. The sample lists 100,000 to 150,000 clones, roughly 83% occurring once. Source material: peripheral blood. These receptors were collected from a woman over 75 with acute or convalescent COVID-19. CDR3s include the opening cysteine and the closing phenylalanine or tryptophan. The D gene is left open where the match is weak. A clone size is listed for some rows: how often the clone was seen (once, few, many), or a class if it is expanded.

V gene,J gene,D gene,clone size,CDR3 DNA,CDR3 protein
TRBV5-8,TRBJ1-2,.,.,TGTGCCAGCAGCTTGGCCGGACAGTGGGATTATGGCTACACCTTC,CASSLAGQWDYGYTF
TRBV6-1,TRBJ1-3,.,.,TGTGCCAGCATTCCATCGAGCTCTGGAAACACCATATATTTT,CASIPSSSGNTIYF
TRBV10-2,TRBJ1-2,TRBD1,.,TGCGCCAGCACTGGACAGGGCTATGGCTACACCTTC,CASTGQGYGYTF
TRBV5-6,TRBJ2-7,TRBD2,.,TGTGCCAGCAGCTCTCGCGGGAGATCCTCCTACGAGCAGTACTTC,CASSSRGRSSYEQYF
TRBV5-1,TRBJ2-1,.,.,TGCGCCAGCAGCCTCCCCCCTAGAGGTGAGCAGTTCTTC,CASSLPPRGEQFF
TRBV6-5,TRBJ2-5,.,.,TGTGCCAGCAAGAGGGCAGGCGGCCAAGAGACCCAGTACTTC,CASKRAGGQETQYF
TRBV29-1,TRBJ2-5,TRBD2,.,TGCAGCGGCCACGGGGGGTGGCTCCAAGAGACCCAGTACTTC,CSGHGGWLQETQYF
TRBV5-1,TRBJ2-7,.,.,TGCGCCAGCAGCCTTGTTGGGGGAGGCGAGCAGTACTTC,CASSLVGGGEQYF
TRBV30,TRBJ2-7,TRBD2,.,TGTGCCTTAGGGACTAGCGGGTTCTACGAGCAGTACTTC,CALGTSGFYEQYF
TRBV2,TRBJ2-3,TRBD2,.,TGTGCCAGCAGACCCGGGACTAGCCTGTTTTCAGATACGCAGTATTTT,CASRPGTSLFSDTQYF
TRBV19,TRBJ2-2,TRBD1,.,TGTGCCAGTAGGGGGCAGGGGGCAACCGGGGAGCTGTTTTTT,CASRGQGATGELFF
TRBV10-2,TRBJ1-4,.,.,TGCGCCAGCAGTGATAGGCGGCGTTCTGGGGAAAAACTGTTTTTT,CASSDRRRSGEKLFF
TRBV5-4,TRBJ2-5,TRBD2,.,TGTGCCAGCAGCCGGGGGGGGCCCGAACAAGAGACCCAGTACTTC,CASSRGGPEQETQYF
TRBV10-1,TRBJ2-7,.,.,TGCGCCAGCAGTGCCGGGAAGGGTGCTGGGTACGAGCAGTACTTC,CASSAGKGAGYEQYF
TRBV6-5,TRBJ1-2,.,few,TGTGCCAGCACCCCACGGGCCCGGACTTCCTATGGCTACACCTTC,CASTPRARTSYGYTF
TRBV2,TRBJ2-1,TRBD2,.,TGTGCCAGCAGTGGTCAACTAGCGGGGGAAGAGCAGTTCTTC,CASSGQLAGEEQFF